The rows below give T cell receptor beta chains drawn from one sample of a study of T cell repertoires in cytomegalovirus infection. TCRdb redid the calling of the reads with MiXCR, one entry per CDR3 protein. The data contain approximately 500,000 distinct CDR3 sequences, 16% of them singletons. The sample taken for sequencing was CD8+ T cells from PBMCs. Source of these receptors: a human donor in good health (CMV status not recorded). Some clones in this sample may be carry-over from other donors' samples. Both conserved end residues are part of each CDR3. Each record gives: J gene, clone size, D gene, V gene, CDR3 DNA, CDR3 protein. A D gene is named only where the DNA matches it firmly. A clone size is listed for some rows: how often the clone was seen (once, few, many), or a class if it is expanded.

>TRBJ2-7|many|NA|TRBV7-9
TGTGCCAGCAGCCCCTTAGCGCTACCCTACGAGCAGTACTTC
CASSPLALPYEQYF
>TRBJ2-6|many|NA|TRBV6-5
TGTGCCAGCACCGACAGCGTAAGCTCTGGGGCCAACGTCCTGACTTTC
CASTDSVSSGANVLTF
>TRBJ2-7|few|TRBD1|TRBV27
TGTGCCAGCAGGAGCTCCCGGACAGGGGCCCCCTACGAGCAGTACTTC
CASRSSRTGAPYEQYF
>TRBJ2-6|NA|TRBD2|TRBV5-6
TGTGCCAGCAGCTTGGGGCGGGAGGTCTCTGGGGCCAACGTCCTGACTTTC
CASSLGREVSGANVLTF
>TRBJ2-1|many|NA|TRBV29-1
TGCAGCGTTGAGGCAGACGTATCCTACAATGAGCAGTTCTTC
CSVEADVSYNEQFF
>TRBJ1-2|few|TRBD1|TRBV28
TGTGCCAGCAGCCAAACAGGGGCTTATGGCTACACCTTC
CASSQTGAYGYTF
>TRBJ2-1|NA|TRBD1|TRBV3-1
TGTGCCAGCAGCTATAAACAGGGGCCTGAGCAGTTCTTC
CASSYKQGPEQFF
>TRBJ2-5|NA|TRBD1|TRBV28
TGTGCCAGCAGTTTCGGGACAGGGATACATGGGACCCAGTACTTC
CASSFGTGIHGTQYF
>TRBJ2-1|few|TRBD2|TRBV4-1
TGCGCCAGCAGCCAAGATATGGGGCTAGCGGAGGGGCTCTTC
CASSQDMGLAEGLF
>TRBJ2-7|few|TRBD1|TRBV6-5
TGTGCCAGCTCGACAGGGGGAGACGAGCAGTACTTC
CASSTGGDEQYF
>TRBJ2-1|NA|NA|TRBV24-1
TGTGCCACCAGTGATTTGTCCAACCCCCATGAGCAGTTCTTC
CATSDLSNPHEQFF
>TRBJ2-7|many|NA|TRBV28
TGTGCCAGCAGCGGTGGGACACAACTCTACGAGCAGTACTTC
CASSGGTQLYEQYF
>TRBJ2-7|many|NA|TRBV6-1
TGTGCCACCCCGAAGAGGATAGACTCCTACGAGCAGTACTTC
CATPKRIDSYEQYF
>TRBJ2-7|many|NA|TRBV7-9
TGTGCCAGCAGCCCTCCCAATTCCGGCTTCTACGAGCAGTACTTC
CASSPPNSGFYEQYF
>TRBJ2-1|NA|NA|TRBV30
TGTGCCTGGAGTTACAGCGACGATGAGCAGTTCTTC
CAWSYSDDEQFF
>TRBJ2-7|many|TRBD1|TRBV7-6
TGTGCCAGCAGCTTAGTGGTCGGGGACAGCTCCTACGAGCAGTACTTC
CASSLVVGDSSYEQYF
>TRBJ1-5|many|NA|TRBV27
TGTGCCAGCAGTGACACCATCAGCAATCAGCCCCAGCATTTT
CASSDTISNQPQHF
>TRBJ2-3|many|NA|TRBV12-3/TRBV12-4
TGTGCCAGCAGTCCCGCTAGGGCCCGCACAGATACGCAGTATTTT
CASSPARARTDTQYF
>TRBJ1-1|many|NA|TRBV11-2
TGTGCCAGCAGCTTAGATCTTCCGGGGCCCGGCACTGAAGCTTTCTTT
CASSLDLPGPGTEAFF
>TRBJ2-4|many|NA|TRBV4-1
TGCGCCAGCAGCGGTAGACCAGGGAACCTAGACATTCAGTACTTC
CASSGRPGNLDIQYF
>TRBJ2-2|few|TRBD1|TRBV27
TGTGCCAGCAGTCCACTGCCGGGACAGGGGATCGGGGAGCTGTTTTTT
CASSPLPGQGIGELFF
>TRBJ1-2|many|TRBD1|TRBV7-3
TGTGCCAGCAGCTTACAGCAGGGGGCTAACTATGGCTACACCTTC
CASSLQQGANYGYTF
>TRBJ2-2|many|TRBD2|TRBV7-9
TGTGCCAGCACCCCCCTAGCGGGGGTCAACACCGGGGAGCTGTTTTTT
CASTPLAGVNTGELFF
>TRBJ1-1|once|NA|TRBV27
TGTGCCAGCAGCGATTACGGGGGGGGAACTGAAGCTTTCTTT
CASSDYGGGTEAFF
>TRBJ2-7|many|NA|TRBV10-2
TGCGCCAGCGGGAGTCCCTACGAGCAGTACTTC
CASGSPYEQYF
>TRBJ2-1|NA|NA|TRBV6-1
TGTGCCACCTCCCTCGAAAGGTCGAATGAGCAGTTCTTC
CATSLERSNEQFF
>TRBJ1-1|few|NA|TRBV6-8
TGTGCCAGCAGTTACTCGGGACGGGCTGAAGCTTTCTTT
CASSYSGRAEAFF